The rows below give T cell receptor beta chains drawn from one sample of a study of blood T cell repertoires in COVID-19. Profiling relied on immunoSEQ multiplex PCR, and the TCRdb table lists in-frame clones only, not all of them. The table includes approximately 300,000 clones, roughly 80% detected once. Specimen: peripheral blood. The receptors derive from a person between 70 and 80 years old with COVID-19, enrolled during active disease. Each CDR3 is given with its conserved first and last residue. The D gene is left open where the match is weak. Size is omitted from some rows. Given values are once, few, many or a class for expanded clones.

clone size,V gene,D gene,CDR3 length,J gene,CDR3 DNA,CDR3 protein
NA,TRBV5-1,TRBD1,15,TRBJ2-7,TGCGCCAGCAGCTTTTCGGTAGTAGGACAGGACGAGCAGTACTTC,CASSFSVVGQDEQYF
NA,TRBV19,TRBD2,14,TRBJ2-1,TGTGCCAGTAGTAGGACTAGCGGGAGAAATGAGCAGTTCTTC,CASSRTSGRNEQFF
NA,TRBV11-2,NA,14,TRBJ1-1,TGTGCCAGCAGCCTATTGCAGGGTGGCACTGAAGCTTTCTTT,CASSLLQGGTEAFF
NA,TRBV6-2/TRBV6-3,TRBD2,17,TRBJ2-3,TGTGCCAGCAGTTCCACATCTAGGGTCGAAGCGGGGGATACGCAGTATTTT,CASSSTSRVEAGDTQYF
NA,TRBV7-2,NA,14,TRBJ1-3,TGTGCCAGCAGCTTAGGGGGGCCTGGAAACACCATATATTTT,CASSLGGPGNTIYF
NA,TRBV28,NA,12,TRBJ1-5,TGTGCCAGCAGTACCACACATCAGCCCCAGCATTTT,CASSTTHQPQHF
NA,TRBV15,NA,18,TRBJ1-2,TGTGCCACCAGCAGAGATCACGACAGATACTATGGCGAAGGTGGCTACACCTTC,CATSRDHDRYYGEGGYTF
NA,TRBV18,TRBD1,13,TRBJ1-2,TGTGCCAGCTCACTGGGGACAGGACACGGCTACACCTTC,CASSLGTGHGYTF
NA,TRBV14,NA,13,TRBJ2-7,TGTGCCAGCAGCCAAGTTAAGGGAGGCGAGCAGTACTTC,CASSQVKGGEQYF
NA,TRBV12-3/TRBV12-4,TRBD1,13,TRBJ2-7,TGTGCCAGCAGTAGGGACAGGGGTTACGAGCAGTACTTC,CASSRDRGYEQYF
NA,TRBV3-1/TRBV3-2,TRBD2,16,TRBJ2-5,TGTGCCAGCAGAAGACTAGCGGGGGGTTTTGGGGAGACCCAGTACTTC,CASRRLAGGFGETQYF
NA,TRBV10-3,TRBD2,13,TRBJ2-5,TGTGCCATCAGTATTACGGGAGGGGAGACCCAGTACTTC,CAISITGGETQYF
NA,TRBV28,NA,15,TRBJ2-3,TGTGCCAGCAGCTCTGGGGCATGGGACACAGATACGCAGTATTTT,CASSSGAWDTDTQYF
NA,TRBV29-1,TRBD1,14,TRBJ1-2,TGCAGCGTCCCAGGGACAGAGGGGATAATGGGCTACACCTTC,CSVPGTEGIMGYTF
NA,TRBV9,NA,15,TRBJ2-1,TGTGCCAGCAGCGTAGAAGACTACTCCTACAATGAGCAGTTCTTC,CASSVEDYSYNEQFF
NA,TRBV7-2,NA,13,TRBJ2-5,TGTGCCAGCAGTTCCGCCGGGCGGGGGACCCAGTACTTC,CASSSAGRGTQYF
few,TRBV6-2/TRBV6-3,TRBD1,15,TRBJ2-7,TGTGCCAGCAGTTACTCGACAGGGGTTCCCTACGAGCAGTACTTC,CASSYSTGVPYEQYF
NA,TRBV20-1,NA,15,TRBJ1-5,TGCAGTGCTAGTTTCTCTCGGGGTAGCAATCAGCCCCAGCATTTT,CSASFSRGSNQPQHF
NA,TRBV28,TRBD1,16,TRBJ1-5,TGTGCCAGCAGCCGGAGGACAGGGCGGTTAAATCAGCCCCAGCATTTT,CASSRRTGRLNQPQHF
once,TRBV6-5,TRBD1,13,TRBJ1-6,TGTGCCAGCCGACAGGGTTCGGATTCACCCCTCCACTTT,CASRQGSDSPLHF
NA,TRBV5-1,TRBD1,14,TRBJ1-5,TGCGCCAGCAGCTTGGGGACAGGGGATCAGCCCCAGCATTTT,CASSLGTGDQPQHF
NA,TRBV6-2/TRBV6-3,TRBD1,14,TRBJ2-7,TGTGCCAGCAGTTACCGGGACAGGGGGCGGGAGCAGTACTTC,CASSYRDRGREQYF
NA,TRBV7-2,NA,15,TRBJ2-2,TGTGCCAGCAGCAACTACAGGAGAAACACCGGGGAGCTGTTTTTT,CASSNYRRNTGELFF
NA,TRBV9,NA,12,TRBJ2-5,TGTGCCAGCAGCGCCTCCGAAGAGACCCAGTACTTC,CASSASEETQYF
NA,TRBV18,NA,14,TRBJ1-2,TGTGCCAGCTCGATTGGGGCAGCCAACTATGGCTACACCTTC,CASSIGAANYGYTF
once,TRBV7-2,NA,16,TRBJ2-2,TGTGCCAGCAGCTTAGCCGCACGCGCGAACACCGGGGAGCTGTTTTTT,CASSLAARANTGELFF
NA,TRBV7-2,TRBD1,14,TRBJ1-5,TGTGCCAGCAGCCGCGAACAGGGGAATCAGCCCCAGCATTTT,CASSREQGNQPQHF
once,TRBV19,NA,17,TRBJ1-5,TGTGCCAGTAGTATTCTCCCCAACGCGGGTCACAATCAGCCCCAGCATTTT,CASSILPNAGHNQPQHF
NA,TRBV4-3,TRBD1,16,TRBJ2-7,TGCGCCAGCAGCCAAGGCTCCATGACAGGGACCTACGAGCAGTACTTC,CASSQGSMTGTYEQYF
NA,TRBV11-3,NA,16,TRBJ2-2,TGTGCCAGCAGCTTAGGGCAGGGCGGGAACACCGGGGAGCTGTTTTTT,CASSLGQGGNTGELFF
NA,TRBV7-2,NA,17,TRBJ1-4,TGTGCCAGCATCAGGGGTAGCGTCGGCGACAGACATGAAAAACTGTTTTTT,CASIRGSVGDRHEKLFF
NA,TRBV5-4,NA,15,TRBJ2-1,TGTGCCAGCAGCTTGTTCTCGGGCTCCTACAATGAGCAGTTCTTC,CASSLFSGSYNEQFF
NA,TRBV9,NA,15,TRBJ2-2,TGTGCCAGCAGCCCCTTGTGGTCGAGCACCGGGGAGCTGTTTTTT,CASSPLWSSTGELFF
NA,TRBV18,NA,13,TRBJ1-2,TGTGCCAGCTCACCAAGGGCGGGCGAGGACTACACCTTC,CASSPRAGEDYTF
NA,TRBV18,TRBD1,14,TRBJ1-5,TGTGCCAGCTCACGACAGGGGTACGGTCAGCCCCAGCATTTT,CASSRQGYGQPQHF
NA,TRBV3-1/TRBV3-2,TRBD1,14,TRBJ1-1,TGTGCCAGCAGCCGACAGGGGGCGATCACTGAAGCTTTCTTT,CASSRQGAITEAFF
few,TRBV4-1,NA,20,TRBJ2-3,TGCGCCAGCAGCCAAGTCCTCCCTGGATACGGGAGAAGGGAGACAGATACGCAGTATTTT,CASSQVLPGYGRRETDTQYF
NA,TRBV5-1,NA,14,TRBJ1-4,TGCGCCAGCAGCTTCATCAGTCCGAATGAAAAACTGTTTTTT,CASSFISPNEKLFF
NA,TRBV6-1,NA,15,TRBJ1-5,TGTGCCAGCAGTGATTTGGGGGGAGGTAGTCAGCCCCAGCATTTT,CASSDLGGGSQPQHF
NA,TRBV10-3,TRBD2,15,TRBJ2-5,TGTGCCATCAGTGGGATGCTAGCGGGAGTGGAGACCCAGTACTTC,CAISGMLAGVETQYF
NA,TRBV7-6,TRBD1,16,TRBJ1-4,TGTGCCAGCAGCCCCACACAGGGGCTAGCTAATGAAAAACTGTTTTTT,CASSPTQGLANEKLFF
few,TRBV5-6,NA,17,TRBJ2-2,TGTGCCAGCAGCCCAGGATTCCGGGACACGAACACCGGGGAGCTGTTTTTT,CASSPGFRDTNTGELFF
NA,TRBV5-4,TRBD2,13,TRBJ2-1,TGTGCCAGCACCCGGACTAGCAACAATGAGCAGTTCTTC,CASTRTSNNEQFF
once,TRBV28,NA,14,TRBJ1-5,TGTGCCAGCAGTTTAAACAGGAGGGATCAGCCCCAGCATTTT,CASSLNRRDQPQHF
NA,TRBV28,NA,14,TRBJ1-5,TGTGCCAGCAGCGACGCGATAGGGGTTCAGCCCCAGCATTTT,CASSDAIGVQPQHF
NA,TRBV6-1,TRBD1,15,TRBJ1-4,TGTGCCAGCAGTGAGTCAACAGGGGCGGGAGAAAAACTGTTTTTT,CASSESTGAGEKLFF
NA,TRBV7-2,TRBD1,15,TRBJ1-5,TGTGCCAGCAGCCGGGACAGGGGGCAGGGTCAGCCCCAGCATTTT,CASSRDRGQGQPQHF
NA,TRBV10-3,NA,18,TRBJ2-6,TGTGCCATCAGTATTGGGGACACGCGGTACTCTGGGGCCAACGTCCTGACTTTC,CAISIGDTRYSGANVLTF
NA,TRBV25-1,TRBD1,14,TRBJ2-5,TGTGCCTACGACACCCAGGGGGCCCAGGAGACCCAGTACTTC,CAYDTQGAQETQYF
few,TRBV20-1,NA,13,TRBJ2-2,TGCAGTGCTAGTGGACTTCGCACCGGGGAGCTGTTTTTT,CSASGLRTGELFF
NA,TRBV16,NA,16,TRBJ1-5,TGTGCCAGCAGCCGCGTCGGGAGGGATAGCAATCAGCCCCAGCATTTT,CASSRVGRDSNQPQHF
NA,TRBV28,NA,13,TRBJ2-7,TGTGCCAGCCGCGTGGCCGCCCCGGGAGAGCAGTACTTC,CASRVAAPGEQYF
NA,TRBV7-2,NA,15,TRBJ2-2,TGTGCCAGCAGCTTTGGGACTTCCTCCACCGGGGAGCTGTTTTTT,CASSFGTSSTGELFF
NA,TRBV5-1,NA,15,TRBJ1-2,TGCGCCAGCAGCTTGCAATGGCCAGTCACGAATGGCTACACCTTC,CASSLQWPVTNGYTF
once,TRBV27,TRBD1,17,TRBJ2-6,TGTGCCAGCAGTTGGGGGACAGGGTACTCTGGGGCCAACGTCCTGACTTTC,CASSWGTGYSGANVLTF
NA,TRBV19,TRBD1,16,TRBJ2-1,TGTGCCAGTAGTAGCGGGGGACAGGGTTCCTACAATGAGCAGTTCTTC,CASSSGGQGSYNEQFF
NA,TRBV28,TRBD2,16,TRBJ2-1,TGTGCCAGCACCATAGCGGGCGGGGTAAACGACAATGAGCAGTTCTTC,CASTIAGGVNDNEQFF
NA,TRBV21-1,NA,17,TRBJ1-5,TGTGCCAGCAGCCAACGATCGACAGGGGGCCGTACTCAGCCCCAGCATTTT,CASSQRSTGGRTQPQHF